In this sample, the clone carrying this T cell receptor beta chain turned up a few times. Its matching antigen is unknown. This entry comes from a study of early T cells in non-severe SARS-CoV-2 infection. Findings of the study overall: The study's VDJdb matching favored anti-spike CD8 responses and missed private and CD4 specificities.

Germline values: CDR1 SGHVS, CDR2 FQNEAQ. Trimming shortened V by 0 bases and J by 3 bases, and 9 bases separated the two germline ends. The CDR3 is made up of 14 amino acids. TCRdb redid the calling of the 5' RACE reads with MiXCR, one entry per CDR3 protein. The table shows about 59,000 distinct CDR3 sequences, with over 10% occurring only once. The chain carries TRBV7-8 and TRBJ2-7; a possible D gene is TRBD2 (5 bases). The clonotype comes from an adult who was a healthcare worker with PCR-confirmed SARS-CoV-2 infection or an uninfected control (not recorded which). Sequences were derived from whole blood, sampled at baseline. The CDR3 nucleotides are TGTGCCAGCAGCTTAGCTAGTCGGGGCTACGAGCAGTACTTC. Its translation: CASSLASRGYEQYF.